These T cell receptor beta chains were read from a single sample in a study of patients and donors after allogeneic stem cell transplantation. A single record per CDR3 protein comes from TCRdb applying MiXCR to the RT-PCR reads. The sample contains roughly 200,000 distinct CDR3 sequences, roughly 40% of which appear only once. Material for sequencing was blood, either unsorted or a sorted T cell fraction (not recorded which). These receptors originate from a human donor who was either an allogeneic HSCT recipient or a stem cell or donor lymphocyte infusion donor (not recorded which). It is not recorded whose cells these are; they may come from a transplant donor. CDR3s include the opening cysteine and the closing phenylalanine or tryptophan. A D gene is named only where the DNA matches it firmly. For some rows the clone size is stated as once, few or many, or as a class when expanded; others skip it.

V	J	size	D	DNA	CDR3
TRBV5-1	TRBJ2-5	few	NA	TGCGCCAGCAGCTTGGGTTCGGAGACCCAGTACTTC	CASSLGSETQYF
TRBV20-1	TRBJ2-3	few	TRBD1	TGCAGTGCTTATGGAAGGGGGCGGGCAGATACGCAGTATTTT	CSAYGRGRADTQYF
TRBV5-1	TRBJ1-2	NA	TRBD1	TGCGCCAGCAGCTTCCCACAGGGACAGGGCTACACCTTC	CASSFPQGQGYTF
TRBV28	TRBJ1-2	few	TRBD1	TGTGCCAGCACCGCGGACAGGGTGTATGGCTACACCTTC	CASTADRVYGYTF
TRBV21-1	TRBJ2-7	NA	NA	TGTGCCAGCAGCTCCAAAGGACTAGTCCCTACCTACGAGCAGTACTTC	CASSSKGLVPTYEQYF
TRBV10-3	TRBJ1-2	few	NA	TGTGCCATCAGCCTTCAGGGAGGCTATGGCTACACCTTC	CAISLQGGYGYTF
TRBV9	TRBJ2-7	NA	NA	TGTGCCAGCAGCGGAGAGCTAAGAGAGAACAGGGGACTCTACGAGCAGTACTTC	CASSGELRENRGLYEQYF
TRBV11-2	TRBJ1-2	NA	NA	TGTGCCAGCAGCTTAAACGCCCCGAACTATGGCTACACCTTC	CASSLNAPNYGYTF
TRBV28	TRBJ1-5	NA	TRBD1	TGTGCCAGCAGTACTCAGACAGGGGGCCATCAGCCCCAGCATTTT	CASSTQTGGHQPQHF
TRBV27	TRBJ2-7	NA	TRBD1	TGTGCCAGCAGTTTCGGACAGGGCATATTGTACGAGCAGTACTTC	CASSFGQGILYEQYF
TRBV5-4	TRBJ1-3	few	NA	TGTGCCAGCAGCTTGGGCGGGGCGTACTCTGGAAACACCATATATTTT	CASSLGGAYSGNTIYF
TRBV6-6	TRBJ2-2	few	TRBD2	TGTGCCAGCAGTTACCCCGCGGGAGGGGACACCGGGGAGCTGTTTTTT	CASSYPAGGDTGELFF
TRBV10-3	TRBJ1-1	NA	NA	TGTGCCAACAGTGGCGCAAGGAACACTGAAGCTTTCTTT	CANSGARNTEAFF
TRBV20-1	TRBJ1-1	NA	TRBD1	TGCAGTGCTAGAGATAGGACAGGTAGTACTGAAGCTTTCTTT	CSARDRTGSTEAFF
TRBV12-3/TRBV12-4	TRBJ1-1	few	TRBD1	TGTGCCAGCAGTGACCGGGACAGCTACACTGAAGCTTTCTTT	CASSDRDSYTEAFF
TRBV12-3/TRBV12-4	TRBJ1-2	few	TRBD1	TGTGCCAGCAGTTTAGGGAAAGGACAGGGAATGACTAACTATGGCTACACCTTC	CASSLGKGQGMTNYGYTF
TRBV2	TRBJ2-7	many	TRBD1	TGTGCCAGCAGTCTCGACAGGGGAGGCGAGCAGTACTTC	CASSLDRGGEQYF
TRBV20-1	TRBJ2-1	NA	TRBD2	TGCAGTGCTAGCCCCTCCCTTAGCGGGATGAGCTCCTACAATGAGCAGTTCTTC	CSASPSLSGMSSYNEQFF
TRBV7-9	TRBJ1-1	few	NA	TGTGCCAGCAGCTTCCCGGGAAGTAGCACTGAAGCTTTCTTT	CASSFPGSSTEAFF
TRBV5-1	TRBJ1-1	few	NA	TGCGCCAGCAGCTACACCGATTGGGACACTGAAGCTTTCTTT	CASSYTDWDTEAFF
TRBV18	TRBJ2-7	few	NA	TGTGCCAGCTCACCACAGGGAGCACACGAGCAGTACTTC	CASSPQGAHEQYF
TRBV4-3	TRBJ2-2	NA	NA	TGCGCCAGCAGCCTTCAATCCGGGGAGCTGTTTTTT	CASSLQSGELFF
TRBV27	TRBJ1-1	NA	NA	TGTGCCAGAAAGGTGAACACTGAAGCTTTCTTT	CARKVNTEAFF
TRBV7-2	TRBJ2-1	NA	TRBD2	TGTGCCAGCAGCTCTCCGACTAGCTATGAGCAGTTCTTC	CASSSPTSYEQFF